The 5 T cell receptor beta chains presented below share a single source sample, sequenced in a study of a mutant IDH1 vaccine in newly diagnosed glioma. These TCRs' antigens remain unknown. Using immunoSEQ multiplex PCR, the repertoire was profiled, and TCRdb retains in-frame clones only, with some absent. The table includes just over 65,000 clones, 84% detected once. Noted time point: week 23, last vaccination. Each dose of the vaccine consisted of 300 ug of mutant IDH1 20-mer peptide, with topical imiquimod. The sequencing used PBMCs, collected from a glioma patient whose treatment included an IDH1 peptide vaccine. The receptor set was obtained from a man aged 18-30 years with glioma.

This chain's CDR3 is CASRPGQGLAYEQYF. The DNA for the CDR3 is TGTGCCAGCAGGCCCGGACAGGGACTGGCCTACGAGCAGTACTTC. The chain combines TRBV28 with TRBJ2-7, with 8 bases lining up with TRBD1. The germline CDR1 and CDR2 sequences are MDHEN and SYDVKM. After removal of 6 bases from V and 2 bases from J, the junction contained 9 bases not matched to a gene. The CDR3 runs to 15 residues.

The chain uses TRBV7-9 and TRBJ2-5; tentatively, D is TRBD2 (6 bases). V lost 6 bases and J 6 bases, leaving 14 bases between the germline ends. The germline V gene encodes CDR1 SEHNR and CDR2 FQNEAQ (reference sequence). This CDR3 is 13 amino acids long. CDR3 sequence (DNA): TGTGCCAGCAGGGCTAGCGTCGGCAAGACCCAGTACTTC. It specifies CASRASVGKTQYF.

This clone was detected once. This chain joins TRBV7-9 and TRBJ2-3; TRBD1 agrees at 7 bases. Losses at the gene ends were 5 bases for V and 1 base for J; bases not matched to a gene: 9. CDR1 SEHNR and CDR2 FQNEAQ come from the germline V gene (reference sequence). This CDR3 spans 16 amino acids. This chain's CDR3 is CASSRGRDSRTDTQYF. DNA for the CDR3: TGTGCCAGCAGCCGAGGCAGGGACAGTCGCACAGATACGCAGTATTTT.

The V and J genes are TRBV7-2 and TRBJ1-2; D not certain. The CDR3 contains 16 residues. V shed 0 bases and J shed 6 bases, with 17 bases lying between them. The germline gives CDR1 SGHTA, CDR2 FQGNSA. The CDR3 loop reads CASSLAQRGLNHGYTF. The DNA for the CDR3 is TGTGCCAGCAGCTTAGCTCAACGTGGACTGAATCATGGCTACACCTTC.

CDR3 DNA sequence: TGTGCCAGCAGCCAAACCGGGACAGGGGATTCACCCCTCCACTTT. Translated: CASSQTGTGDSPLHF. J is TRBJ1-6 and V is TRBV14; 10 nucleotides agree with TRBD1. Trimming at V came to 2 bases and at J to 8 bases, leaving 3 bases not matched to a gene. Looked up from germline, CDR1 is SGHDN and CDR2 is FVKESK. This CDR3 region has 15 residues.